This T cell receptor (beta chain) was retrieved from a study of blood T cell repertoires in COVID-19. Across the study: The origin of the acute and convalescent COVID-19 samples was the United States, Italy and Spain. T cells, B-cell-depleted T cells, or PBMCs provided the cDNA or gDNA that served as material.

Individuals aged about 18 to 90 years were recruited from roughly 22 US areas. For recovered donors of Cohort 3, there were two negative PCRs, clearance, or symptom resolution. Looked up from germline, CDR1 is MDHEN and CDR2 is SYDVKM. Germline trimming cut 6 bases from V and 5 bases from J; bases unmatched to any gene: 5. The CDR3 has 14 residues. Measured with immunoSEQ multiplex PCR; TCRdb has only the in-frame clones, and not every one. The data contain under 300,000 clones, 88% of them seen just once; the ten biggest clones take up less than 3%. The sequence came from a woman aged 45-65 years who had recovered from COVID-19. The chain has TRBV28 and TRBJ1-4, with 8 bases aligning to TRBD1. Specimen: PBMCs or T cells enriched from blood (not recorded which). The CDR3 DNA is TGTGCCAGCAGACCAGGGGGCGCAAATGAAAAACTGTTTTTT. Protein sequence: CASRPGGANEKLFF.